This T cell receptor beta chain was captured by sequencing in a study of blood T cell repertoires in COVID-19. Overall study context: The samples span acute and convalescent COVID-19 from the United States, Italy and Spain. Nucleic acid was either cDNA or gDNA, and it came from T cells, B-cell-depleted T cells, or PBMCs.

The J segment lost 4 bases and the V segment lost 0 bases, leaving 9 bases of the junction unmatched. The CDR3 has 17 amino acids. The germline V gene encodes CDR1 SGDLS and CDR2 YYNGEE. Authors' methods: Amplifying reference gene primers gave estimates of nucleated cell counts. Measured with immunoSEQ multiplex PCR; TCRdb has only the in-frame clones, and not every one. That table is the source of V, J and clone size, and D and trimming were worked out from the DNA. This table has about 140,000 clones, roughly 88% appearing once. The J gene is TRBJ2-1, the V gene TRBV9; 8 nucleotides agree with TRBD2. This clonotype was obtained from a woman in her sixties or seventies with acute or convalescent COVID-19. The sample consisted of peripheral blood. This CDR3 reads CASSVGPASGGYNEQFF. CDR3 coding DNA: TGTGCCAGCAGCGTAGGGCCGGCCAGCGGGGGTTACAATGAGCAGTTCTTC. The full variable domain, in which reference TRBV9 and TRBJ2-1 provide the parts outside the CDR3, is DSGVTQTPKHLITATGQRVTLRCSPRSGDLSVYWYQQSLDQGLQFLIQYYNGEERAKGNILERFSAQQFPDLHSELNLSSLELGDSALYFCASSVGPASGGYNEQFFGPGTRLTVL.